This TCR beta chain came from a study of shared clonotypes between healthy human individuals. Study in general: Researchers drew samples from two women and a few men aged 18 to 49. There were three CD4 naive, three CD4 memory, two CD8 naive and one CD8 memory plates per donor.

Profiling relied on immunoSEQ multiplex PCR, and the TCRdb table lists in-frame clones only, not all of them. The top ten hold about 17% of the sample, which has approximately 320,000 clones, roughly 91% seen once. Trimming shortened V by 4 bases and J by 4 bases, and 17 bases separated the two germline ends. CDR3 size: 15 residues. Germline CDR1 reads SGHRS; CDR2 reads YFSETQ. V and J are TRBV5-1 and TRBJ1-1; D unclear. The receptor was isolated from a man younger than 35 in good health. Sequenced input: memory CD8+ T cells sorted from blood. As for subset: CD45RO+ cells pooled with CCR7-negative TemRA cells. CDR3 amino acids: CASSPGRDLGTEAFF. The CDR3 DNA is TGCGCCAGCAGCCCCGGTCGAGATCTTGGCACTGAAGCTTTCTTT.